A single sample is the source of the 25 T cell receptor beta chains below, sequenced in a study of shared clonotypes between healthy human individuals. Naive CD8 cells were CD45RO-negative, positively selected for CCR7, excluding terminally differentiated effector memory CD45RA+ cells. Sequenced by immunoSEQ multiplex PCR; TCRdb stores in-frame clones only, minus some. The table lists under 1 million clones, about 91% of them singletons. What was sequenced was naive CD8+ T cells sorted from blood. The receptors shown here come from a man under 40 in good health.

This clone was counted a single time. The same CDR3 can be traced to other DNA sequences in this sample. The chain employs TRBV9 and TRBJ2-1; D gene unclear. The germline gives CDR1 SGDLS, CDR2 YYNGEE. V was shortened by 3 bases and J by 4 bases, with 5 bases between the two germline ends. The CDR3 spans 12 residues. CDR3 in DNA: TGTGCCAGCAGCGATCAGTACAATGAGCAGTTCTTC. Protein product: CASSDQYNEQFF.

This clone is a singleton in its sample. The rearrangement joins TRBV4-1 to TRBJ2-7; D could derive from TRBD1 or TRBD2 (5 bases each). Trimming removed 0 bases at V and 6 bases at J, with 18 bases between. Germline CDR1 is MGHRA and CDR2 is YSYEKL. The CDR3 runs to 16 residues. CDR3 in amino acids: CASSQDPGSVRGEQYF. DNA for the CDR3: TGCGCCAGCAGCCAAGACCCTGGATCGGTGAGGGGCGAGCAGTACTTC.

The chain recombines TRBV7-2 with TRBJ2-7; 9 nucleotides agree with TRBD2. Germline V gene sequence: CDR1 SGHTA, CDR2 FQGNSA. This CDR3 comprises 15 residues. V lost 2 bases and J lost 4; bases outside the gene matches: 6. The CDR3 bases are TGTGCCAGCAGCTTATACCTAGCGGGATTATACGAGCAGTACTTC. This translates into CASSLYLAGLYEQYF.

The chain uses TRBV5-1 and TRBJ2-1; 7 bases fit TRBD1. The ends lost 0 bases at V and 8 bases at J; junction bases unmatched: 11. Germline V gene lookup returns CDR1 SGHRS and CDR2 YFSETQ. This CDR3 has 16 residues. In DNA form, the CDR3 reads TGCGCCAGCAGCTTGGATAAGGGGGCGGTGGTCGATGAGCAGTTCTTC. Its translation is CASSLDKGAVVDEQFF.

The rearrangement uses TRBV6-5 and TRBJ1-1, with D perhaps TRBD1 (5 bases). The CDR3 is 14 amino acids. Germline lookup yields CDR1 MNHEY and CDR2 SVGAGI. V was pared by 0 bases and J by 6 bases, with 11 bases between. The CDR3 here is CASSYSSAGPEAFF. CDR3 nucleotide sequence: TGTGCCAGCAGTTACTCGTCCGCAGGGCCTGAAGCTTTCTTT.

CDR3 sequence: CASATGQGPETQYF. CDR3 bases: TGTGCCAGCGCCACGGGACAGGGTCCAGAGACCCAGTACTTC. This rearrangement joins TRBV6-1 to TRBJ2-5; 9 nucleotides agree with TRBD1. The junction had 8 bases not matched to a gene; V was cut back by 8 bases and J by 4 bases. Germline assignment: CDR1 MNHNS and CDR2 SASEGT. This CDR3 comprises 14 residues.

The chain recombines TRBV19 with TRBJ1-5; D not resolved. The CDR3 contains 17 residues. Trimming left V 0 bases short and J 2 bases short, with 14 bases between. Per the germline V gene, CDR1 is LNHDA and CDR2 is SQIVND (reference sequence). The CDR3 bases are TGTGCCAGTAGTATAGAGAAGGTAGGGCTCGGCAATCAGCCCCAGCATTTT. Protein: CASSIEKVGLGNQPQHF.

The genes are TRBV15 and TRBJ1-4, with D hard to call. The ends were cut back, 7 bases at V and 8 bases at J, with 20 bases in the middle. The CDR3 has 15 amino acids. CDR1 LNHNV and CDR2 YYDKDF come from the germline V gene (reference sequence). CDR3 sequence (DNA): TGTGCCACCACCTCGTCGATGGGCGCCGCAGAAAAACTGTTTTTT. This codes for CATTSSMGAAEKLFF.

The chain is built from TRBV11-2 and TRBJ1-2; D is unclear. Between the trimmed V and J ends, which lost 5 bases and 2 bases, there was a span of 15 bases. This CDR3 has 15 amino acids. Looked up from germline, CDR1 is SGHAT and CDR2 is FQNNGV. The CDR3 bases are TGTGCCAGCAGCCCTAAGCCAGGATTCAACTATGGCTACACCTTC. Translating gives CASSPKPGFNYGYTF.

V gene TRBV30 combines with J gene TRBJ2-5; D is unresolved. This CDR3 contains 19 residues. Trimming removed 0 bases at V and 1 base at J, with 24 bases between. Germline values: CDR1 GTSNPN, CDR2 SVGIG (reference sequence). In nucleotides, the CDR3 is TGTGCCTGGAGTGTAGGCCACCATGGGCCACATAGGGCCCAAGAGACCCAGTACTTC. Translation: CAWSVGHHGPHRAQETQYF.

The rearrangement joins TRBV27 to TRBJ1-1, with D unclear. This CDR3 has 14 residues. V dropped 6 bases and J dropped 1 base, with 12 bases sitting between them. CDR1 is MNHEY, CDR2 SMNVEV, per germline (reference sequence). The CDR3 sequence: CASRIGRANTEAFF. The CDR3 DNA follows: TGTGCCAGCAGAATCGGGAGAGCGAACACTGAAGCTTTCTTT.

V gene TRBV5-5 combines with J gene TRBJ2-1; either TRBD1 or TRBD2 may supply D (5 bases each). Germline lookup yields CDR1 SGHKS and CDR2 YYEKEE (reference sequence). The CDR3 length is 17 residues. Trimming took off 0 bases at V and 0 bases at J, with 13 bases between the two ends. CDR3 loop: CASSLGPSGSSYNEQFF. Here the CDR3 DNA reads TGTGCCAGCAGCTTGGGTCCCTCAGGGAGCTCCTACAATGAGCAGTTCTTC.

The chain uses TRBV15 and TRBJ1-5, with TRBD1 identical over 8 bases. CDR1 LNHNV and CDR2 YYDKDF come from the germline V gene (reference sequence). The CDR3 is 15 amino acids. V lost 2 bases, J lost 5 bases, and 5 bases stayed unmatched. Here the CDR3 reads CATSRSRGRDQPQHF. The CDR3 region has the DNA TGTGCCACCAGCAGAAGCAGGGGGCGCGATCAGCCCCAGCATTTT.

The chain recombines TRBV27 with TRBJ1-2, with no clear D. There are 16 residues in the CDR3. Germline values: CDR1 MNHEY, CDR2 SMNVEV (reference sequence). Trimming shortened V by 7 bases and J by 8 bases, and 26 bases separated the two germline ends. In DNA form, the CDR3 reads TGTGCCAGCACCCCGAGGATGGGCACCCTGTCGGGAGGCTACACCTTC. This encodes CASTPRMGTLSGGYTF.

The chain uses TRBV9 and TRBJ2-1, with 7 nucleotides matching TRBD2. Germline V CDR1 and CDR2: SGDLS, YYNGEE. V trimming: 4 bases; J trimming: 6 bases; junction bases outside the gene matches: 13. The CDR3 is 16 amino acids. The CDR3 here is CASSSPLGGSSNEQFF. In DNA form, the CDR3 reads TGTGCCAGCAGCTCTCCCCTCGGCGGGAGTTCCAATGAGCAGTTCTTC. The entire variable domain, with the rest obtained from reference TRBV9 and TRBJ2-1, is as follows: DSGVTQTPKHLITATGQRVTLRCSPRSGDLSVYWYQQSLDQGLQFLIQYYNGEERAKGNILERFSAQQFPDLHSELNLSSLELGDSALYFCASSSPLGGSSNEQFFGPGTRLTVL.

The V and J genes are TRBV7-2 and TRBJ1-5; D remains unclear. There are 15 residues in the CDR3. V lost 2 bases to trimming and J lost 1 base, with 9 bases between them. Germline V gene data show CDR1 as SGHTA and CDR2 as FQGNSA. CDR3 amino acids: CASSLFRGSNQPQHF. The CDR3 DNA sequence: TGTGCCAGCAGCTTATTTCGTGGGAGCAATCAGCCCCAGCATTTT.

V gene TRBV28 combines with J gene TRBJ1-3; D remains ambiguous. The CDR3 length is 15 residues. Looked up from germline, CDR1 is MDHEN and CDR2 is SYDVKM. Trimming left V 2 bases short and J 4 bases short, with 12 bases between. CDR3 sequence: CASSLEGLGGNTIYF. The CDR3 DNA is TGTGCCAGCAGTTTAGAGGGCTTAGGAGGAAACACCATATATTTT.

The V gene is TRBV4-1, the J gene TRBJ2-3; 10 bases match TRBD1. This CDR3 contains 18 residues. The ends lost 0 bases at V and 3 bases at J; junction bases unmatched: 9. Germline V gene data show CDR1 as MGHRA and CDR2 as YSYEKL. The CDR3 region is CASSQDVETGGGTDTQYF. CDR3 sequence (DNA): TGCGCCAGCAGCCAAGATGTAGAGACAGGGGGCGGGACAGATACGCAGTATTTT.

Points on this clone: The identical CDR3 is also encoded by other nucleotide sequences in the sample. The chain carries TRBV4-1 and TRBJ2-7; 8 bases line up with TRBD1. Trimming took 4 bases from V and 1 from J; bases not matched to a gene: 3. Germline V gives CDR1 MGHRA, CDR2 YSYEKL. The CDR3 contains 14 residues. CDR3 residues: CASSLRDRSYEQYF. The CDR3 nucleotides are TGCGCCAGCAGCCTCCGGGACAGGTCCTACGAGCAGTACTTC.

The genes are TRBV5-8 and TRBJ2-7; the D gene is possibly TRBD1 (6 bases). Germline CDR1 and CDR2: SGHTS and YDEGEE. CDR3 length: 14 amino acids. Deletions cut 0 bases from V and 3 bases from J, with 10 bases between. This CDR3 is CASSLVTGNYEQYF. For the CDR3, the DNA is TGTGCCAGCAGCTTGGTGACAGGAAACTACGAGCAGTACTTC.

Concerning this clone: The sample holds other DNA sequences that translate to the same CDR3. The CDR3 sequence is CASSIGGSSSYEQYF. CDR3 nucleotide sequence: TGTGCCAGTAGTATTGGCGGGAGCTCCTCCTACGAGCAGTACTTC. The gene calls are TRBV19 and TRBJ2-7, with TRBD2 matching over 7 bases. Trimming at V came to 3 bases and at J to 0 bases, leaving 5 bases not matched to a gene. The CDR3 length is 15 residues. CDR1 LNHDA and CDR2 SQIVND come from the germline V gene (reference sequence).

The chain recombines TRBV27 with TRBJ1-5; D gene uncertain. CDR1 is MNHEY and CDR2 is SMNVEV in the germline V gene (reference sequence). Trimming cost V 7 bases and J 0 bases, with 13 bases left between them. The CDR3 spans 15 residues. The chain's CDR3 is CASKIGSYSNQPQHF. The DNA of the CDR3 is TGTGCCAGCAAGATAGGCAGCTATAGCAATCAGCCCCAGCATTTT.

The rearrangement joins TRBV2 to TRBJ2-7; 10 positions agree with TRBD1. CDR1 and CDR2 from the germline V gene are SNHLY and FYNNEI. Trimming at V came to 9 bases and at J to 3 bases, leaving 2 bases not matched to a gene. The CDR3 runs to 12 residues. CDR3 DNA: TGTGCCAGTGGACAGGGGGGCTACGAGCAGTACTTC. It yields the protein CASGQGGYEQYF.

This rearrangement joins TRBV9 to TRBJ2-1, with 8 bases aligning to TRBD1. The length of the CDR3 is 16 residues. Germline assignment: CDR1 SGDLS and CDR2 YYNGEE. With V trimmed by 3 bases and J by 8 bases, 13 bases remained unmatched. CDR3 in DNA: TGTGCCAGCAGCGACGATCGACAGGGGATGATTGATGAGCAGTTCTTC. This translates into CASSDDRQGMIDEQFF.

The chain uses TRBV10-2 and TRBJ1-1; D ambiguous. From germline, CDR1 is WSHSY and CDR2 SAAADI. This CDR3 contains 14 residues. Trimming took off 3 bases at V and 1 base at J, with 9 bases between the two ends. The CDR3 here is CASSDLVGNTEAFF. The CDR3 region has the DNA TGCGCCAGCAGTGACTTGGTAGGGAACACTGAAGCTTTCTTT.